This T cell receptor beta chain is from a study of blood T cell repertoires in COVID-19. Study information: The analysed material was cDNA or gDNA that came from T cells, B-cell-depleted T cells, or PBMCs.

In the original processing: Using reference gene primer amplification, nucleated cell counts were estimated. Assay: immunoSEQ multiplex PCR; the TCRdb copy retains only in-frame clones and omits some. The D gene and trimming were derived from the DNA, and the V and J assignments and clone size from that table. Of roughly 72,000 clones in the sample, 79% were seen once. V lost 4 bases to trimming and J lost 5 bases; unmatched junction nucleotides: 8. The germline V gene has CDR1 MNHEY and CDR2 SVGAGI. The CDR3 covers 16 residues. This receptor was obtained from a woman of 80 years or more with active or convalescent COVID-19. The rearrangement uses TRBV6-5 and TRBJ1-1, with 12 bases identical to TRBD1. Sequenced material: peripheral blood. The CDR3 reads CASSSGQGARGTEAFF. For the CDR3, the DNA is TGTGCCAGCAGTTCGGGACAGGGGGCTCGAGGGACTGAAGCTTTCTTT.